This record covers a single T cell receptor (beta chain). The sample belongs to a study of shared clonotypes between healthy human individuals. At deep level, the assay was performed. Only in-frame clones appear in the TCRdb table, and some are missing; sequencing was by immunoSEQ multiplex PCR. Of approximately 530,000 clones in the sample, 90% to 96% were seen once. Sequenced material: naive CD4+ T cells sorted from blood. Subset in this sample: CD45RA+ positively selected. The clonotype comes from a woman aged 30 to 39 in good health.

The CDR3 bases are TGTGCCAGCAGTTTATTCGGAGGGGTCTACGAGCAGTACTTC. Protein sequence: CASSLFGGVYEQYF. The chain uses TRBV28 and TRBJ2-5, with D tentatively TRBD2 (6 bases). The assigned J gene may be wrong: the sequence end matches TRBJ2-7 better. The germline gives CDR1 MDHEN, CDR2 SYDVKM. This CDR3 has 14 amino acids.